The rows below give T cell receptor beta chains drawn from one sample of a study of human CD8 memory T cell subsets. TCRdb reprocessed the 5' RACE reads and reports one entry per CDR3 protein, with no DNA. With approximately 9,300 distinct CDR3 sequences in the sample, the ten largest clones hold roughly 9%. Material for sequencing was CD8+ stem-like memory T cells (TSCM and TCM) sorted from PBMCs. All receptors come from a human donor in good health. CDR3s include the opening cysteine and the closing phenylalanine or tryptophan. Clone size is given for some rows only: seen once, a few or many times, or a class if the clone is expanded.

V gene: TRBV5-1; J gene: TRBJ2-1; clone size: medium-sized; CDR3 protein: CASSRYRVGSYNEQFF
V gene: TRBV6-1; J gene: TRBJ2-7; clone size: .; CDR3 protein: CASSESVQIIYEQYF
V gene: TRBV21-1; J gene: TRBJ2-2; clone size: .; CDR3 protein: CASSKEVNTGELFF
V gene: TRBV6-5; J gene: TRBJ2-7; clone size: .; CDR3 protein: CASRPRNTAYEQYF
V gene: TRBV7-2; J gene: TRBJ2-3; clone size: .; CDR3 protein: CASSPTSLTQYF
V gene: TRBV9; J gene: TRBJ1-1; clone size: .; CDR3 protein: CASSVGGHTEAFF
V gene: TRBV14; J gene: TRBJ1-1; clone size: medium-sized; CDR3 protein: CASSQVGGVKNTEAFF
V gene: TRBV14; J gene: TRBJ2-1; clone size: .; CDR3 protein: CASSQELSSYNEQFF
V gene: TRBV14; J gene: TRBJ2-1; clone size: .; CDR3 protein: CASSQDYFIGAETYNEQFF
V gene: TRBV20-1; J gene: TRBJ2-1; clone size: .; CDR3 protein: CSARNPQGLIYNEQFF
V gene: TRBV5-1; J gene: TRBJ2-1; clone size: .; CDR3 protein: CASSSDGLAGADEQFF
V gene: TRBV6-1; J gene: TRBJ2-7; clone size: .; CDR3 protein: CASRDDSYEQYF
V gene: TRBV4-1; J gene: TRBJ2-1; clone size: .; CDR3 protein: CASSHTTGTEQFF
V gene: TRBV4-3; J gene: TRBJ1-1; clone size: .; CDR3 protein: CASSQDRGGQMNTEAFF
V gene: TRBV7-2; J gene: TRBJ2-5; clone size: .; CDR3 protein: CASSPEPSGSLMETQYF
V gene: TRBV18; J gene: TRBJ2-7; clone size: .; CDR3 protein: CASSPLVLAPDSYEQYF
V gene: TRBV20-1; J gene: TRBJ2-5; clone size: .; CDR3 protein: CSARAPLAGETQYF
V gene: TRBV7-9; J gene: TRBJ1-6; clone size: .; CDR3 protein: CASSQTGDNSPLHF
V gene: TRBV21-1; J gene: TRBJ2-3; clone size: .; CDR3 protein: CASRAMQGDTQYF
V gene: TRBV7-6; J gene: TRBJ2-3; clone size: .; CDR3 protein: CASSDAGTSRPDTQYF
V gene: TRBV12-3/TRBV12-4; J gene: TRBJ1-1; clone size: medium-sized; CDR3 protein: CASSSPDTVGTEAFF
V gene: TRBV2; J gene: TRBJ2-1; clone size: medium-sized; CDR3 protein: CASSEADIAGGYNEQFF
V gene: TRBV10-3; J gene: TRBJ2-1; clone size: .; CDR3 protein: CAISGGTTHNEQFF
V gene: TRBV5-5; J gene: TRBJ2-7; clone size: medium-sized; CDR3 protein: CASSSSGTATYEQYF
V gene: TRBV6-2/TRBV6-3; J gene: TRBJ2-5; clone size: .; CDR3 protein: CASSSGLAGLEETQYF
V gene: TRBV7-9; J gene: TRBJ2-7; clone size: medium-sized; CDR3 protein: CASSLTGGSEQYF
V gene: TRBV5-6; J gene: TRBJ2-7; clone size: .; CDR3 protein: CASSLNGGSYEQYF
V gene: TRBV4-1; J gene: TRBJ2-1; clone size: .; CDR3 protein: CASSQDQTGGTVEQFF
V gene: TRBV7-9; J gene: TRBJ1-1; clone size: medium-sized; CDR3 protein: CASSLISYTEAFF
V gene: TRBV7-9; J gene: TRBJ2-7; clone size: .; CDR3 protein: CASSLTTPGQGYEQYF
V gene: TRBV18; J gene: TRBJ2-1; clone size: .; CDR3 protein: CASSPLGNEQFF
V gene: TRBV2; J gene: TRBJ2-7; clone size: .; CDR3 protein: CASNGRRDRGLYEQYF
V gene: TRBV23-1; J gene: TRBJ1-1; clone size: medium-sized; CDR3 protein: CASSQGQVQGALF
V gene: TRBV28; J gene: TRBJ2-5; clone size: .; CDR3 protein: CASSLLGAETQYF
V gene: TRBV13; J gene: TRBJ2-3; clone size: .; CDR3 protein: CASSSPRSGGADTQHF
V gene: TRBV12-3/TRBV12-4; J gene: TRBJ2-1; clone size: .; CDR3 protein: CASSFLGDYNEQFF
V gene: TRBV5-1; J gene: TRBJ2-7; clone size: medium-sized; CDR3 protein: CASKRTGEGEQYF
V gene: TRBV5-1; J gene: TRBJ2-7; clone size: .; CDR3 protein: CASSLTSGGIYEQYF
V gene: TRBV9; J gene: TRBJ1-2; clone size: medium-sized; CDR3 protein: CASSAPGEIKDGYGYTF
V gene: TRBV7-9; J gene: TRBJ1-4; clone size: .; CDR3 protein: CASSDGRDPGLDGEKLFF
V gene: TRBV14; J gene: TRBJ1-3; clone size: .; CDR3 protein: CASSLMGLGNTIYF
V gene: TRBV7-8; J gene: TRBJ1-3; clone size: .; CDR3 protein: CASSLVTAGRLFGGNTIYF
V gene: TRBV27; J gene: TRBJ2-1; clone size: .; CDR3 protein: CASSLSVYNEQFF
V gene: TRBV28; J gene: TRBJ1-1; clone size: .; CDR3 protein: CASSRYHEAFF
V gene: TRBV5-4; J gene: TRBJ1-6; clone size: medium-sized; CDR3 protein: CASSLGRSANSPLHF
V gene: TRBV7-2; J gene: TRBJ2-2; clone size: .; CDR3 protein: CASSFGTFWGELFF
V gene: TRBV30; J gene: TRBJ2-2; clone size: .; CDR3 protein: CAWRRENTGELFF
V gene: TRBV18; J gene: TRBJ1-3; clone size: medium-sized; CDR3 protein: CASSPTVISGNTIYF
V gene: TRBV2; J gene: TRBJ2-1; clone size: medium-sized; CDR3 protein: CASSRLADYNEQFF
V gene: TRBV12-3/TRBV12-4; J gene: TRBJ2-7; clone size: .; CDR3 protein: CASSLEGTGADYEQYF
V gene: TRBV29-1; J gene: TRBJ1-2; clone size: medium-sized; CDR3 protein: CSFQGDFYGYTF
V gene: TRBV5-1; J gene: TRBJ2-7; clone size: medium-sized; CDR3 protein: CASSQTGTSGKEQYF
V gene: TRBV13; J gene: TRBJ1-1; clone size: medium-sized; CDR3 protein: CASSRPGANTEAFF
V gene: TRBV12-3/TRBV12-4; J gene: TRBJ2-3; clone size: .; CDR3 protein: CASSWVGGVGTDTQYF
V gene: TRBV6-6; J gene: TRBJ2-7; clone size: .; CDR3 protein: CASSLTGVHEQYF
V gene: TRBV3-1; J gene: TRBJ1-1; clone size: .; CDR3 protein: CASRDGLNTEAFF
V gene: TRBV10-3; J gene: TRBJ2-1; clone size: .; CDR3 protein: CAISLTSYNEQFF